This T cell receptor (beta chain) stems from a study of cytomegalovirus exposure and HLA in healthy donors. In the study overall: Inside one of the first data releases sat tens of millions of unique TCRs taken from HLA-typed donors. General observations from the study: After further analysis at a later stage, 16,951 TCR beta sequences were associated with HLA alleles at 0.05 false discovery rate.

This clone was detected a few times. Its matching antigen is unknown. Researchers ran the PCR with 60 Vbeta and 13 Jbeta primers. As processed by the authors: Counted up in a later analysis, unique TCR beta chains came to about 80 million, with around 10 million shared. Assay used: immunoSEQ multiplex PCR; TCRdb lists only in-frame clones, some missing. The DNA gave D and trimming, while V, J and clone size come from that table. Of 150,000 or so clones listed, more than 75% were seen once; the top ten hold 1.5%. This sequence was found in a female donor in good health and CMV-seronegative. Specimen: PBMCs.

This CDR3 is CASRSTGEDGYTF. The CDR3 nucleotides are TGTGCCAGCAGGTCGACAGGGGAGGATGGCTACACCTTC. The chain combines TRBV6-1 with TRBJ1-2; 8 bases fit TRBD1. The CDR3 covers 13 residues. V gave up 6 bases and J gave up 6 bases; unmatched junction bases: 6. Germline loops: CDR1 MNHNS, CDR2 SASEGT.